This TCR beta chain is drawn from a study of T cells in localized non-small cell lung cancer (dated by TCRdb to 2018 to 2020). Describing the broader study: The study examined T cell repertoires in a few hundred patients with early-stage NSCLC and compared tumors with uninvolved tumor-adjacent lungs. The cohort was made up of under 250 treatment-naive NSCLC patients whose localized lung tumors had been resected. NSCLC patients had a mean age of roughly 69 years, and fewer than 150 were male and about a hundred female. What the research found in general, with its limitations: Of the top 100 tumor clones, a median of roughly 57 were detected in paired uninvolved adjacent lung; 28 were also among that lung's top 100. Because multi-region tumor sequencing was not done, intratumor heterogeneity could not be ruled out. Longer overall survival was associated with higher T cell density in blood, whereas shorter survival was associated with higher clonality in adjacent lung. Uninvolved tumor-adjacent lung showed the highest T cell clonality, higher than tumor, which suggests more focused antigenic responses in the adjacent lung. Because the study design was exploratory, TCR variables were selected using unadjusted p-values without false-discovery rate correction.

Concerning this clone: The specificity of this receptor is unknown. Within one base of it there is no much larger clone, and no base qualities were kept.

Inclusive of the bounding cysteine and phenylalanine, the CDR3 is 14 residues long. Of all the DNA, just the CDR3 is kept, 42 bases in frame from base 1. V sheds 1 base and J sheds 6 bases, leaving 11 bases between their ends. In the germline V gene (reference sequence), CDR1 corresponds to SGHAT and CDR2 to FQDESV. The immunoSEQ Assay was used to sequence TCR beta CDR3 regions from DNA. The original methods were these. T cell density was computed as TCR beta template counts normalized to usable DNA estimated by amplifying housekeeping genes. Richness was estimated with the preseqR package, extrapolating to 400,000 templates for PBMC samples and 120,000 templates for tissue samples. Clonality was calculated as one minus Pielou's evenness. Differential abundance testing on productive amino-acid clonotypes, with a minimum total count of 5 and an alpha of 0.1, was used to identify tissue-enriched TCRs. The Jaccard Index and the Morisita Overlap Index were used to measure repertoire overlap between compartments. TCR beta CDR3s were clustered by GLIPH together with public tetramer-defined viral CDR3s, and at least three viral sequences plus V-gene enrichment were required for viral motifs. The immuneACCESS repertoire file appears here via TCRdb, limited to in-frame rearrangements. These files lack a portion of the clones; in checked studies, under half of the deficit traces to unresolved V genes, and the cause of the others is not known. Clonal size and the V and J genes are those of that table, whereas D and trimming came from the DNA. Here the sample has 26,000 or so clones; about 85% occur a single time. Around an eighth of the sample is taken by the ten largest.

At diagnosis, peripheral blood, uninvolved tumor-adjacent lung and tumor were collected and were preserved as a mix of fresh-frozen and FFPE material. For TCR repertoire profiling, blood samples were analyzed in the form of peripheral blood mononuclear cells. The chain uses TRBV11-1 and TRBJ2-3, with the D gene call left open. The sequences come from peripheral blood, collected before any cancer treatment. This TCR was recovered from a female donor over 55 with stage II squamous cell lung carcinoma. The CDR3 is CASSLDGYGDTQYF. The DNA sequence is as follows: TGTGCCAGCAGCTTAGACGGTTACGGGGATACGCAGTATTTT.